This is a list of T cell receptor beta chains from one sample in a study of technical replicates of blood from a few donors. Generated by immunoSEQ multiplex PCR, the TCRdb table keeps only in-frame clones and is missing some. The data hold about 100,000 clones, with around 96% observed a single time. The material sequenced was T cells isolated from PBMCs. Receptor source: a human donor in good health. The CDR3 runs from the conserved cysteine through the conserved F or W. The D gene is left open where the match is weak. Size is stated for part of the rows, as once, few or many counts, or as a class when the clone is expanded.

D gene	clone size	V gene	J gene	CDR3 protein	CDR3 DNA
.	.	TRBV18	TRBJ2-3	CASSSQDATAATDTQYF	TGTGCCAGCTCTTCTCAGGATGCTACAGCTGCCACAGATACGCAGTATTTT
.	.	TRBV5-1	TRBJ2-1	CASSLAGAYNEQFF	TGCGCCAGCAGCTTGGCGGGAGCGTACAATGAGCAGTTCTTC
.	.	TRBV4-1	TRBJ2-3	CASSPLSSGGGDTQYF	TGCGCCAGCAGCCCTCTCTCTAGCGGAGGGGGAGATACGCAGTATTTT
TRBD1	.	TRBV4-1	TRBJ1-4	CASSRGTGENEKLFF	TGCGCCAGCAGCCGCGGGACAGGTGAGAATGAAAAACTGTTTTTT
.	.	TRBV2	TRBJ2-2	CASSETGTGELFF	TGTGCCAGCAGTGAGACAGGCACCGGGGAGCTGTTTTTT
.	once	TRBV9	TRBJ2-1	CATAGRGKFYNEQFF	TGTGCCACGGCCGGAAGGGGGAAGTTTTACAATGAGCAGTTCTTC
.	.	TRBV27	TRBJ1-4	CASSRLLLNEKLFF	TGTGCCAGCAGCCGATTACTACTGAATGAAAAACTGTTTTTT
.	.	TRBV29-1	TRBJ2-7	CSVLSPPGSHEQYF	TGCAGCGTCCTCTCCCCCCCAGGGTCCCACGAGCAGTACTTC
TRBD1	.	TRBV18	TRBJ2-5	CASSPPGTAHETQYF	TGTGCCAGCTCACCACCGGGGACAGCCCATGAGACCCAGTACTTC
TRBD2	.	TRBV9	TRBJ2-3	CASSPLLGAGGGDTQYF	TGTGCCAGCAGCCCCCTTCTTGGAGCGGGAGGGGGGGATACGCAGTATTTT
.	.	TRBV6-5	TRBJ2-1	CASSPGGSYNEQFF	TGTGCCAGCAGTCCAGGGGGGTCCTACAATGAGCAGTTCTTC
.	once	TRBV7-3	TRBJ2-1	CASSYTGVLAPDNEQFF	TGTGCCAGCAGCTACACAGGGGTTCTAGCGCCAGACAATGAGCAGTTCTTC
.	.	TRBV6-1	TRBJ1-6	CASSESRENSPLHF	TGTGCCAGCAGTGAGTCCAGGGAAAATTCACCCCTCCACTTT
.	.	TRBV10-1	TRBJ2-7	CASSDLGTQEEQYF	TGCGCCAGCAGTGATCTAGGGACACAGGAAGAGCAGTACTTC
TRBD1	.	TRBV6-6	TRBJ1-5	CAIGTGRRQPQHF	TGTGCCATAGGGACAGGGCGACGGCAGCCCCAGCATTTT
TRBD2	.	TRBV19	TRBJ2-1	CASSIGLAGVVRSGQFF	TGTGCCAGTAGTATAGGTCTAGCGGGAGTCGTGAGGAGTGGGCAGTTCTTC
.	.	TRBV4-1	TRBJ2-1	CASSDKGERTGEQFF	TGCGCCAGCAGCGACAAGGGGGAGCGGACCGGTGAGCAGTTCTTC
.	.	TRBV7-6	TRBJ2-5	CASSLAGGPTETQYF	TGTGCCAGCAGCTTAGCGGGGGGGCCGACGGAGACCCAGTACTTC
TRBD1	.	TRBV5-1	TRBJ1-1	CASSFTWGQTNMNTEAFF	TGCGCCAGCAGCTTTACCTGGGGACAGACTAACATGAACACTGAAGCTTTCTTT
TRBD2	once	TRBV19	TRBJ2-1	CASSAGLAGVNFF	TGTGCCAGTAGTGCGGGACTAGCGGGAGTCAATTTCTTC
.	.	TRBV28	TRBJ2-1	CASSLGLRNNEQFF	TGTGCCAGCAGTCTCGGACTACGAAACAATGAGCAGTTCTTC
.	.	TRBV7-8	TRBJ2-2	CASSLGQVKTGELFF	TGTGCCAGCAGCTTAGGCCAGGTTAAGACCGGGGAGCTGTTTTTT
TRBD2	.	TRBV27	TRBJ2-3	CASTKHGGGGTDTQYF	TGTGCCAGCACTAAACACGGGGGGGGTGGGACAGATACGCAGTATTTT
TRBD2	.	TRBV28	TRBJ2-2	CASRPSGSFTGELFF	TGTGCCAGCAGACCTAGCGGGAGCTTCACCGGGGAGCTGTTTTTT
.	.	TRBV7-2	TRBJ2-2	CASSLADDRIVGELFF	TGTGCCAGCAGCTTAGCGGATGACAGAATCGTCGGGGAGCTGTTTTTT
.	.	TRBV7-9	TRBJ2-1	CASSTRNEGYNEQFF	TGTGCCAGCAGCACGAGAAATGAGGGTTACAATGAGCAGTTCTTC
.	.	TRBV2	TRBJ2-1	CASSEIKRAGGYNEQFF	TGTGCCAGCAGTGAAATTAAGCGGGCCGGTGGGTACAATGAGCAGTTCTTC
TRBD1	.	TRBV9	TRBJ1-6	CASSDQGQLNSPLHF	TGTGCCAGCAGCGATCAGGGACAGTTGAATTCACCCCTCCACTTT
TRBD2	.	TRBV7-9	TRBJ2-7	CASSLVAVPGLANYEQYF	TGTGCCAGCAGCTTAGTGGCAGTACCGGGACTAGCGAACTACGAGCAGTACTTC
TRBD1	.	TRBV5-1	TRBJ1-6	CASSPGTANSYNSPLHF	TGCGCCAGCAGCCCTGGGACAGCCAACTCCTATAATTCACCCCTCCACTTT
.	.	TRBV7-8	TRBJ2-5	CASSLGTAEETQYF	TGTGCCAGCAGCTTAGGGACAGCCGAGGAGACCCAGTACTTC
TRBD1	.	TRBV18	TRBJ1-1	CASSPDRGTANTEAFF	TGTGCCAGCTCACCTGATCGGGGGACAGCGAACACTGAAGCTTTCTTT
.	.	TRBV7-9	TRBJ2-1	CASSLGQGWFNEQFF	TGTGCCAGCAGCTTGGGGCAGGGTTGGTTCAATGAGCAGTTCTTC
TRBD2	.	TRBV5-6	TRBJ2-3	CASSLPGTSGGFTDTQYF	TGTGCCAGCAGCTTACCGGGGACTAGCGGGGGTTTCACAGATACGCAGTATTTT
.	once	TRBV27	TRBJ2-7	CASSFQGHYEQYF	TGTGCCAGCAGTTTTCAGGGGCACTACGAGCAGTACTTC
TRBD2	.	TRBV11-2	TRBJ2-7	CASSLGLRASGYEEQYF	TGTGCCAGCAGCTTAGGTTTACGGGCTAGCGGGTATGAAGAGCAGTACTTC
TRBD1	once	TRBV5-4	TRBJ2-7	CASSLTGMNYEQYF	TGTGCCAGCAGTCTGACAGGGATGAACTACGAGCAGTACTTC
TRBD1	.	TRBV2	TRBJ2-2	CASIRDRAITGELFF	TGTGCCAGCATCCGGGACAGGGCCATCACCGGGGAGCTGTTTTTT
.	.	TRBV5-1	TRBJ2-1	CASRQEVSYNEQFF	TGCGCCAGCAGGCAGGAGGTCTCCTACAATGAGCAGTTCTTC
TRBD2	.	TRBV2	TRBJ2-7	CASRTSGGFYEQYF	TGTGCCAGCAGAACTAGCGGGGGATTCTACGAGCAGTACTTC
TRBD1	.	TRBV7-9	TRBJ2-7	CASSKDRVQSEQYF	TGTGCCAGCAGCAAGGACAGGGTCCAGTCCGAGCAGTACTTC
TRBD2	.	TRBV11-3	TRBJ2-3	CASSPGGGGPTDTQYF	TGTGCCAGCAGCCCCGGAGGCGGGGGACCCACAGATACGCAGTATTTT
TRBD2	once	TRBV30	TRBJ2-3	CAWSVNGGGTDTQYF	TGTGCCTGGAGTGTAAACGGGGGGGGAACAGATACGCAGTATTTT
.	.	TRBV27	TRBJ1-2	CASRGNYGYTF	TGTGCCAGCAGGGGCAACTATGGCTACACCTTC
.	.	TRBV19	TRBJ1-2	CASSPGRGYGYTF	TGTGCCAGTAGTCCGGGGAGGGGCTATGGCTACACCTTC
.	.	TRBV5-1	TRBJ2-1	CASSPGEGSYNEQFF	TGCGCCAGCAGCCCGGGGGAAGGGTCCTACAATGAGCAGTTCTTC
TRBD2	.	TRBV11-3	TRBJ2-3	CASSLGRGTDTQYF	TGTGCCAGCAGCCTCGGGAGGGGCACAGATACGCAGTATTTT
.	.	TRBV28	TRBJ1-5	CASRLAGLYQPQHF	TGTGCCAGCAGGTTAGCGGGGCTTTATCAGCCCCAGCATTTT
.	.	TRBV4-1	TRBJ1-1	CASSQVLWGVQAFF	TGCGCCAGCAGCCAAGTACTTTGGGGGGTCCAAGCTTTCTTT
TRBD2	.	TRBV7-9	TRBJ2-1	CASSVSGSKYNEQFF	TGTGCCAGCAGCGTTAGCGGGAGTAAGTACAATGAGCAGTTCTTC
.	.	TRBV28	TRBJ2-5	CATASGQEQETQYF	TGTGCCACGGCCTCCGGTCAGGAACAAGAGACCCAGTACTTC
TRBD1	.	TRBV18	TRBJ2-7	CASSPGQGGEQYF	TGTGCCAGCTCACCGGGACAGGGGGGAGAGCAGTACTTC
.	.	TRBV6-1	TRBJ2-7	CASRAVDTGFYEQYF	TGTGCCAGCAGGGCCGTAGATACAGGCTTTTACGAGCAGTACTTC
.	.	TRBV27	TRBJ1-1	CASSSTNGGMNTEAFF	TGTGCCAGCAGTTCAACGAACGGGGGAATGAACACTGAAGCTTTCTTT
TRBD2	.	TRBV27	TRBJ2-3	CASSLRRTSPDTQYF	TGTGCCAGCAGTTTACGCAGGACTAGCCCAGATACGCAGTATTTT
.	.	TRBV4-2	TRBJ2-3	CASSRERTAGRKSTDTQYF	TGTGCCAGCAGCCGTGAGAGGACCGCGGGGAGGAAAAGCACAGATACGCAGTATTTT
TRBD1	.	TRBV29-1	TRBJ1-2	CSGIVGQGNGYTF	TGCAGCGGGATTGTGGGACAGGGCAATGGCTACACCTTC
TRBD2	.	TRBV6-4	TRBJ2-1	CASSQNSGFHNEQFF	TGTGCCAGCAGTCAAAATAGCGGGTTCCACAATGAGCAGTTCTTC
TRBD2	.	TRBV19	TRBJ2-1	CASSTDPRPWGLAGVPYNEQFF	TGTGCCAGTAGTACCGATCCGAGGCCCTGGGGACTAGCGGGGGTACCCTACAATGAGCAGTTCTTC
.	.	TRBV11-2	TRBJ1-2	CASSLRPGDGYTF	TGTGCCAGCAGCTTAAGGCCAGGGGATGGCTACACCTTC